This is a list of T cell receptor beta chains from one sample in a study of CD8+ T cells in alopecia areata. Some clones are missing from TCRdb's copy, which holds only in-frame ones; the method was immunoSEQ multiplex PCR. The sample holds over 70,000 clones, around 65% seen once. This specimen was CD8+ T cells sorted from blood, taken at week 24, from a patient treated with tofacitinib. Receptors originate from a human donor with alopecia areata. Each CDR3 is given with its conserved first and last residue.

TRBV10-3	TRBJ2-7	CAISVSVLVHEQYF
TRBV4-2	TRBJ1-6	CASSQELETNSPLHF
TRBV5-6	TRBJ2-1	CASKIGPSRSSYNEQFF
TRBV4-3	TRBJ1-1	CASSQDRGLNTEAFF
TRBV29-1	TRBJ2-1	CSVVRDLIYNEQFF
TRBV6-4	TRBJ1-2	CASSYSTGAGGSGYTF
TRBV5-5	TRBJ2-1	CASSLAGQGYSYNEQFF
TRBV9	TRBJ2-1	CASSAQGGVSYNEQFF
TRBV9	TRBJ2-3	CASSATGLAGFTDTQYF
TRBV5-4	TRBJ2-1	CASSPTSGSSYNEQFF